This TCR beta chain is drawn from a study of blood T cell repertoires in COVID-19 (TCRdb year 2020). Broadly, across the study: The collaborator samples originated in the United States, Italy and Spain and spanned the acute and convalescent phases of COVID-19. The prospective study material was composed of cDNA or gDNA derived from T cells, B-cell-depleted T cells, or PBMCs. Subjects who had been exposed to COVID-19, were actively infected with it, or had recovered from it provided the deeply sampled blood TCRbeta repertoires that made up the dataset. The repertoires were released in a freely available public database meant as a resource for research on the immune response to SARS-CoV-2. The samples were drawn from the first 160 participants of the ongoing ImmuneRACE study and from 1,254 subjects provided by 6 global collaborators. The sample metadata nearly always contained a de-identified subject ID, COVID-19 status, age in years and sex. HLA class I and class II types, where available, came from metadata supplied by the sample provider rather than from assay-based typing.

TCRbeta CDR3 regions were amplified from genomic DNA by means of the immunoSEQ Assay, a bias-controlled multiplex PCR. The original methods were these. The number of nucleated cells in each sample was estimated by amplification of reference gene primers within the assay. To quantify the absolute abundance of each unique TCRbeta CDR3 rearrangement, sequence reads were collapsed and filtered. For each sample, productive Simpson clonality was calculated by taking the square root of Simpson's diversity index across productive rearrangements. What TCRdb holds here is the immuneACCESS table cut down to in-frame rearrangements. Part of the clones is not present; checked against another copy, under half of the missing clones reflect an unresolved V gene, and the others are unexplained. V and J calls and clone size follow that table, whereas D and trimming were derived from the DNA. The table for this sample lists 140,000 or so clones; 81% of them were counted only once. The ten top clones hold more than 8% of the sample.

In this sample, this clone turned up once. The antigen it binds to is not known. No much larger clone is present one base from it, and per-base qualities are unavailable. Whole blood was collected in K2EDTA tubes by collaborating institutions according to the institutions' own protocols. For TCRbeta analysis, collaborator samples were shipped as frozen whole blood, as isolated PBMCs, or as DNA extracted from either sample type. CDR1 and CDR2 are read off the germline V gene as SGHRS and YFSETQ. Taken from cysteine to phenylalanine, the CDR3 has 22 residues. The only DNA kept is the CDR3, 66 bases in frame from the first base. From V the trimming removes 4 bases and from J it removes 0 bases, while the gene matches leave 25 bases of the junction unaccounted for. What the research found in general, with its limitations: Clinical and demographic metadata were provided uncurated, with the amount varying by source and participant.

Sequencing used peripheral blood. Recombination linked TRBV5-1 to TRBJ2-7; TRBD2 aligns with 10 central bases. The TCR originated in a human donor in a cohort sampled during active COVID-19. The CDR3 reads CASSKRDTLGGSGRFLSYEQYF. The bases are TGCGCCAGCAGCAAACGGGACACGCTGGGTGGTAGCGGGAGGTTCCTCTCCTACGAGCAGTACTTC.